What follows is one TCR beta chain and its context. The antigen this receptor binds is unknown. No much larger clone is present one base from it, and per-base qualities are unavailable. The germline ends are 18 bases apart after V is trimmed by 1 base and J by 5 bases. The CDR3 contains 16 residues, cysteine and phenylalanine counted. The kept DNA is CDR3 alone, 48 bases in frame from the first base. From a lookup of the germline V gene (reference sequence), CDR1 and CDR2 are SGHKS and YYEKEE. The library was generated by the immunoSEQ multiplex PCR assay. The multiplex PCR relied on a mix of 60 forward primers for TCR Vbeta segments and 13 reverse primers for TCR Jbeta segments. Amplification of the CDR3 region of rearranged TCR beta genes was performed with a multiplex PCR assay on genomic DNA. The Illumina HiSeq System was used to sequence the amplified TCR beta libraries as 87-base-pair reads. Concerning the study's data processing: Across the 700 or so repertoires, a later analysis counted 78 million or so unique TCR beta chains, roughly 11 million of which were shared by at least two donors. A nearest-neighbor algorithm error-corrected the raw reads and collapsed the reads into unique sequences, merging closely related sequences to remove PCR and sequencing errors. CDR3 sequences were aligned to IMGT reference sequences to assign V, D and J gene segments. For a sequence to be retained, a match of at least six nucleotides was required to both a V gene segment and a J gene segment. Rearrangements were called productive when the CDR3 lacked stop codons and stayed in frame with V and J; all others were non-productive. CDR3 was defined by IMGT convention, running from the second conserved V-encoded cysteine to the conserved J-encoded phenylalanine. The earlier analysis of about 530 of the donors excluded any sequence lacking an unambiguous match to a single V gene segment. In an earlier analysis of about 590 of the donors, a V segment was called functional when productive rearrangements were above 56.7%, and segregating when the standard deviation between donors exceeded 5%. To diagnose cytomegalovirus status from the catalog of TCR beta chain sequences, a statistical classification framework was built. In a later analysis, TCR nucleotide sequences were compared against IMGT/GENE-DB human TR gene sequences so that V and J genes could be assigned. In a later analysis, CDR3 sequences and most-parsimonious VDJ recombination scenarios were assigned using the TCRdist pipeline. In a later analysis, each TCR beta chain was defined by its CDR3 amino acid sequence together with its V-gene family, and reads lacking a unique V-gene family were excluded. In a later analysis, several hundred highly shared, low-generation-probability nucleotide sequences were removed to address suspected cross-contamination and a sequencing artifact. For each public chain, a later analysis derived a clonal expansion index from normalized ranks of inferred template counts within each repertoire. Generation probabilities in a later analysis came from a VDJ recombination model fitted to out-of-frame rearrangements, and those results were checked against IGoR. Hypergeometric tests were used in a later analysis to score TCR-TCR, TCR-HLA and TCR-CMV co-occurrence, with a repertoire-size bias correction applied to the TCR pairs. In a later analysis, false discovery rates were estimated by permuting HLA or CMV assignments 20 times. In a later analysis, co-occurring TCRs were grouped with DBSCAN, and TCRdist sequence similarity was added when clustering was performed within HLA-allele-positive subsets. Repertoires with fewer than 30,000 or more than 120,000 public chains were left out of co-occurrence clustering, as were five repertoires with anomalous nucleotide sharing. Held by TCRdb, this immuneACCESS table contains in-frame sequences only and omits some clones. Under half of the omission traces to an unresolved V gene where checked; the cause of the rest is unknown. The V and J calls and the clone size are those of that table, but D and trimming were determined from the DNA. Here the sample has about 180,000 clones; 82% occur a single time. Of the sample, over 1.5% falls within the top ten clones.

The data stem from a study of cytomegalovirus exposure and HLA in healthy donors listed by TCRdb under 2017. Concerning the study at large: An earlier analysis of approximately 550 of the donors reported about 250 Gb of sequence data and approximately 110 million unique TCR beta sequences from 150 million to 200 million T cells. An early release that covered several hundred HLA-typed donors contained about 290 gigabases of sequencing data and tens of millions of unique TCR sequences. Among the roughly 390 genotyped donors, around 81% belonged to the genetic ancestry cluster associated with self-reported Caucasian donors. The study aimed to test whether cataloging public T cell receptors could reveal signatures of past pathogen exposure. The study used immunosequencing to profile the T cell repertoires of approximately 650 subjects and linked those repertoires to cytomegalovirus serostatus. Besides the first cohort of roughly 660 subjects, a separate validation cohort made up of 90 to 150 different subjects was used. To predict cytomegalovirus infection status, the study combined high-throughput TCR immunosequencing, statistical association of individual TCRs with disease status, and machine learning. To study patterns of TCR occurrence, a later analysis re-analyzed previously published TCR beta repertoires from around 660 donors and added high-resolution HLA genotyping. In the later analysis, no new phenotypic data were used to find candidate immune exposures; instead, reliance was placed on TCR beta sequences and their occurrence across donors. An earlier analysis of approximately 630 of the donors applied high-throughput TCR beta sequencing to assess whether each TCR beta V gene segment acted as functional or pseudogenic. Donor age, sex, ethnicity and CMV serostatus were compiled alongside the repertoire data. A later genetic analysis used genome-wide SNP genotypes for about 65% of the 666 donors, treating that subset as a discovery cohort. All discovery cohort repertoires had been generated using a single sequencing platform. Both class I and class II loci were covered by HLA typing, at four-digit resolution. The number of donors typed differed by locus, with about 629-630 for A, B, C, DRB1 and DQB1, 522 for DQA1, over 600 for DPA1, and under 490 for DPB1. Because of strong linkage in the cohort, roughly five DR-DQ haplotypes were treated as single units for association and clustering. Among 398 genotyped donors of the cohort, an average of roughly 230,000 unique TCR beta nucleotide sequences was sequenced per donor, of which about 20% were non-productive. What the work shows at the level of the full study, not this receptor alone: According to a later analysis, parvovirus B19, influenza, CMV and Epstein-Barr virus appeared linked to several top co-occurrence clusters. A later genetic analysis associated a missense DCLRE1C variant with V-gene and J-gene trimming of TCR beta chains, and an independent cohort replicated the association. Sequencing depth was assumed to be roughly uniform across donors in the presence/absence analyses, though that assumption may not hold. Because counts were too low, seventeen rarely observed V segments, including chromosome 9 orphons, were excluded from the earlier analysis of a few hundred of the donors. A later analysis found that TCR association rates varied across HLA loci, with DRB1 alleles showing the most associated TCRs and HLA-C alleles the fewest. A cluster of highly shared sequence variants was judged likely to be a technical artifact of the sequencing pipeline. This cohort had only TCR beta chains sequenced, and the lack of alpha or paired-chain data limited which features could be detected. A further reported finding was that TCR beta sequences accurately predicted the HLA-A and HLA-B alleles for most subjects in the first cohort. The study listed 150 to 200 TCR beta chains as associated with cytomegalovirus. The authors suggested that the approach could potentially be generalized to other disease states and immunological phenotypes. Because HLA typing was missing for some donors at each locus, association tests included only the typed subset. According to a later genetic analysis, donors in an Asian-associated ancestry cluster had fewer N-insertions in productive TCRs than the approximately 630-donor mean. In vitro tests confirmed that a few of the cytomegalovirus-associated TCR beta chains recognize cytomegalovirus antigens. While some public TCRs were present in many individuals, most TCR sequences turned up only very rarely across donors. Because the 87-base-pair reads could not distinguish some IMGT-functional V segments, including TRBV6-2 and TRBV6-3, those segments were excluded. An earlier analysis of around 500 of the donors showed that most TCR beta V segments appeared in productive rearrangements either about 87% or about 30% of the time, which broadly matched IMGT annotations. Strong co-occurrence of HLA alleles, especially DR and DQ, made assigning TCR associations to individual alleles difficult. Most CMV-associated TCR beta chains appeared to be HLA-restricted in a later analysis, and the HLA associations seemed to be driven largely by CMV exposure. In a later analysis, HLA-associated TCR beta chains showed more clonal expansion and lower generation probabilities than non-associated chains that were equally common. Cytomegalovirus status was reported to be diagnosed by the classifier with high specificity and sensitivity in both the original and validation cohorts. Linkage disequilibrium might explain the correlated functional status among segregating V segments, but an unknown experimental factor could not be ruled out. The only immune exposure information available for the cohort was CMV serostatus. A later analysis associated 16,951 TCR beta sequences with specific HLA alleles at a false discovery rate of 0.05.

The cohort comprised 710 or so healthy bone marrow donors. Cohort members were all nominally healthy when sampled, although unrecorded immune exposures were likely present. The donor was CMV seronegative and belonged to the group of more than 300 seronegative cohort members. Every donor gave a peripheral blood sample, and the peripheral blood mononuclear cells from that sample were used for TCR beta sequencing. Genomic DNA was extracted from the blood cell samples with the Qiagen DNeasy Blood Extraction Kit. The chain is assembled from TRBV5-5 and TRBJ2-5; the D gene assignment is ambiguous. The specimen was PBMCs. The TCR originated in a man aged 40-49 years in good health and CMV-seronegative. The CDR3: CASSLLSRVARETQYF. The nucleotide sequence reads TGTGCCAGCAGCTTGCTATCTCGTGTAGCTCGGGAGACCCAGTACTTC.